These T cell receptor beta chains were read from a single sample in a study of blood T cell repertoires in COVID-19. TCRdb's table, derived via immunoSEQ multiplex PCR, lists solely in-frame clones and lacks some. The sample holds about 300,000 clones, around 88% seen once. The sequencing input was peripheral blood. These receptors were obtained from a woman between 50 and 59 years old with acute or convalescent COVID-19. Each CDR3 is given with its conserved first and last residue. A D gene is named only where the DNA matches it firmly. Only part of the rows carry a size: once, few, many, or a class if the clone is expanded.

d_call,j_call,clone_size,v_call,cdr3_aa,cdr3_nt
TRBD1,TRBJ2-5,few,TRBV18,CASSRILSTGQETQYF,TGTGCCAGCTCCCGGATTCTATCGACAGGGCAAGAGACCCAGTACTTC
TRBD1,TRBJ1-1,NA,TRBV28,CASSSNRGTEAFF,TGTGCCAGCAGCTCAAACAGGGGCACTGAAGCTTTCTTT
TRBD2,TRBJ2-7,NA,TRBV5-1,CASSLGLAGSYEQYF,TGCGCCAGCAGCTTAGGACTAGCGGGCTCCTACGAGCAGTACTTC
NA,TRBJ2-1,NA,TRBV7-3,CASSLSGPLSYNEQFF,TGTGCCAGCAGCTTATCAGGGCCCCTATCCTACAATGAGCAGTTCTTC
TRBD1,TRBJ2-7,NA,TRBV28,CASLGQGHYEQYF,TGTGCCAGCTTAGGACAGGGACACTACGAGCAGTACTTC
NA,TRBJ2-2,NA,TRBV3-1/TRBV3-2,CASSQEGGGTLCFTGELFF,TGTGCCAGCAGCCAAGAGGGTGGGGGCACCCTTTGTTTTACCGGGGAGCTGTTTTTT
TRBD2,TRBJ2-3,NA,TRBV6-2/TRBV6-3,CASSYSTSGRAMGIDTQYF,TGTGCCAGCAGTTACTCCACTAGCGGGAGGGCCATGGGTATAGATACGCAGTATTTT
NA,TRBJ2-7,NA,TRBV2,CASSEEVRTYEQYF,TGTGCCAGCAGTGAGGAGGTGCGCACCTACGAGCAGTACTTC
TRBD1,TRBJ2-7,few,TRBV5-1,CASRRDRDYEQYF,TGCGCCAGCAGGAGGGACAGGGACTACGAGCAGTACTTC
NA,TRBJ2-3,NA,TRBV7-2,CASSSSHTDTQYF,TGTGCCAGCAGCTCAAGCCACACAGATACGCAGTATTTT
TRBD2,TRBJ2-7,NA,TRBV5-6,CASSRPGLAAYEQYF,TGTGCCAGCAGCCGACCGGGACTAGCGGCTTACGAGCAGTACTTC
TRBD1,TRBJ2-1,NA,TRBV4-3,CASSTGQVNEQFF,TGCGCCAGCAGTACGGGACAGGTTAATGAGCAGTTCTTC
TRBD1,TRBJ1-2,NA,TRBV18,CASSPWDRLSYGYTF,TGTGCCAGCTCACCGTGGGACAGGTTGTCCTATGGCTACACCTTC
TRBD2,TRBJ2-1,NA,TRBV6-1,CASSENGGRVTGEQFF,TGTGCCAGCAGTGAAAATGGCGGGAGGGTTACGGGTGAGCAGTTCTTC
TRBD1,TRBJ1-1,NA,TRBV3-1/TRBV3-2,CASSPPYRGSEAFF,TGTGCCAGCAGTCCTCCCTACAGGGGGTCTGAAGCTTTCTTT
TRBD1,TRBJ1-2,few,TRBV28,CASRIRTGHYGYTF,TGTGCCAGCAGAATTCGGACAGGGCACTATGGCTACACCTTC
NA,TRBJ1-2,NA,TRBV29-1,CSVVGEGYTF,TGCAGCGTTGTCGGGGAGGGCTACACCTTC
NA,TRBJ2-3,NA,TRBV10-3,CAISGDTDTQYF,TGTGCCATCAGTGGAGACACAGATACGCAGTATTTT
NA,TRBJ2-7,once,TRBV29-1,CSVVENLGWRDEQYF,TGCAGCGTTGTTGAGAACTTGGGATGGCGGGATGAGCAGTACTTC
TRBD1,TRBJ1-2,NA,TRBV5-1,CASSLVGQASGYGYTF,TGCGCCAGCAGCTTGGTGGGACAGGCCTCTGGCTATGGCTACACCTTC
NA,TRBJ1-2,NA,TRBV20-1,CSASTLQGHYGYTF,TGCAGTGCCAGTACCTTACAGGGACACTATGGCTACACCTTC
NA,TRBJ1-2,NA,TRBV30,CAWRDRTNYGYTF,TGTGCCTGGAGGGACAGAACTAACTATGGCTACACCTTC
TRBD2,TRBJ2-5,NA,TRBV5-4,CASSLAGAGETQYF,TGTGCCAGCAGCTTGGCGGGAGCGGGGGAGACCCAGTACTTC
NA,TRBJ1-1,NA,TRBV10-3,CAISPTRTEAFF,TGTGCCATCTCCCCTACGAGGACTGAAGCTTTCTTT
TRBD2,TRBJ2-7,NA,TRBV7-2,CASSQGLAAYEQYF,TGTGCCAGCAGCCAGGGACTAGCGGCCTACGAGCAGTACTTC
NA,TRBJ2-7,NA,TRBV27,CASSFAGEMLEQYF,TGTGCCAGCAGTTTTGCAGGCGAGATGCTCGAGCAGTACTTC